This is a list of T cell receptor beta chains from one sample in a study of cytomegalovirus exposure and HLA in healthy donors. Here immunoSEQ multiplex PCR was the method, and the copy in TCRdb shows in-frame clones only, minus some. This sample yields more than 150,000 clones, of which about 79% are seen a single time; about 1.5% belongs to the top ten. Sequenced material: PBMCs. Receptor source: a man in his late teens or twenties in good health and CMV-seronegative. CDR3s include the opening cysteine and the closing phenylalanine or tryptophan. D genes are given only for firm matches. Not every row has a clone size; where given, it reads once, few, many or a size class.

abundance	v_gene	j_gene	d_gene	CDR3nt	CDR3aa
NA	TRBV21-1	TRBJ2-5	NA	TGTGCCAGCAGCAAAGGTCCCACAGGGGGCTGTTACAGAGAGACCCAGTACTTC	CASSKGPTGGCYRETQYF
once	TRBV19	TRBJ1-1	TRBD1	TGTGCCAGTAGTCTAGGGGGCGGCACTGAAGCTTTCTTT	CASSLGGGTEAFF
NA	TRBV6-6	TRBJ1-3	NA	TGTGCCAGCACCCTATCGGAGACTGGAAACACCATATATTTT	CASTLSETGNTIYF
few	TRBV29-1	TRBJ2-2	TRBD1	TGCAGCGTTGTGGGACAGGGAGACACCGGGGAGCTGTTTTTT	CSVVGQGDTGELFF
once	TRBV2	TRBJ1-6	TRBD1	TGTGCCAGCAATTTCCGGGACAGGAATTCACCCCTCCACTTT	CASNFRDRNSPLHF
few	TRBV4-1	TRBJ1-3	NA	TGCGCCAGCAGCCAAGACCACTCTGGAAACACCATATATTTT	CASSQDHSGNTIYF
NA	TRBV5-4	TRBJ2-1	TRBD1	TGTGCCAGCCTACAGACAGGGGGGGATGAGCAGTTCTTC	CASLQTGGDEQFF
few	TRBV5-1	TRBJ2-5	NA	TGCGCCAGCAGCCCAGGTACTCTCGGGGGGCCCCGGCAGACCCAGTACTTC	CASSPGTLGGPRQTQYF
NA	TRBV7-2	TRBJ2-6	NA	TGTGCCAGCAGCTTAAGTGGGGGGGCTGGTGGGGCCAACGTCCTGACTTTC	CASSLSGGAGGANVLTF
NA	TRBV25-1	TRBJ2-7	NA	TGTGCCAGCAGTGACCTGGCAGCCTACGAGCAGTACTTC	CASSDLAAYEQYF
NA	TRBV2	TRBJ2-1	TRBD2	TGTGCCAGCAGCGGACTAGGGCGGGCCAATGAGCAGTTCTTC	CASSGLGRANEQFF
NA	TRBV4-1	TRBJ2-2	TRBD1	TGCGCCAGCAGCCGATTGGGACAGACTAACACCGGGGAGCTGTTTTTT	CASSRLGQTNTGELFF
NA	TRBV2	TRBJ2-7	TRBD2	TGTGCCAGCAGTGAAGCGGGTAGCGGGAGTATTAGCTCCTACGAGCAGTACTTC	CASSEAGSGSISSYEQYF
NA	TRBV15	TRBJ1-1	NA	TGTGCCACCAGCAACCATTACGGGACACAAGGGGCTGAAGCTTTCTTT	CATSNHYGTQGAEAFF
few	TRBV5-4	TRBJ2-7	TRBD2	TGTGCCAGCAGCGTGGGCCGGGGGACTAACGAGCAGTACTTC	CASSVGRGTNEQYF
NA	TRBV5-4	TRBJ1-2	TRBD1	TGTGCCAGCAGCACCCGGGGAGACAGGGTCCATGGCTACACCTTC	CASSTRGDRVHGYTF
NA	TRBV5-4	TRBJ2-7	NA	TGTGCCAGCAGCTGGCCGCACAGCGAGCAGTACTTC	CASSWPHSEQYF
few	TRBV27	TRBJ2-1	NA	TGTGCCAGCAGTTTAGACCTAGTTAGCGATGAGCAGTTCTTC	CASSLDLVSDEQFF
NA	TRBV27	TRBJ2-7	TRBD1	TGTGCCAGCAGTCTATCCGGGACAGGGGCGGGGTCCTTGGGCTACGAGCAGTACTTC	CASSLSGTGAGSLGYEQYF
NA	TRBV5-1	TRBJ1-1	TRBD1	TGCGCCAGCAGCGCCGGACAGGGAGGCACTGAAGCTTTCTTT	CASSAGQGGTEAFF
NA	TRBV6-1	TRBJ1-3	NA	TGTGCCAGCATCCCGTACTCTGGAAACACCATATATTTT	CASIPYSGNTIYF
NA	TRBV5-4	TRBJ2-2	NA	TGTGCCACGACGTATGATACAGGGAGTTCCGGGGAGCTGTTTTTT	CATTYDTGSSGELFF
NA	TRBV28	TRBJ2-2	NA	TGTGCCAGCAGGGGGTGGGGGCTCGGGGAGCTGTTTTTT	CASRGWGLGELFF
few	TRBV29-1	TRBJ1-2	TRBD1	TGCAGCGTTGAAGGGACAGGGGTCTCTGGCTACACCTTC	CSVEGTGVSGYTF
once	TRBV7-2	TRBJ2-1	TRBD1	TGTGCCAGCAGCACGCGGACAGGGAGTGAGCAGTTCTTC	CASSTRTGSEQFF
NA	TRBV28	TRBJ1-5	NA	TGTGCCAGCACCCAGGGAGGGAGGGGCAATCAGCCCCAGCATTTT	CASTQGGRGNQPQHF
NA	TRBV10-2	TRBJ1-2	TRBD1	TGCGCCAGCAGCGACCCGGGGGACAGGGGAACTAACTATGGCTACACCTTC	CASSDPGDRGTNYGYTF
NA	TRBV19	TRBJ1-2	NA	TGTGCCAGCAGAACGAGAGGCATTGACTATGGCTACACCTTC	CASRTRGIDYGYTF
NA	TRBV27	TRBJ2-7	NA	TGTGCCTCGGCGGTGAGCTCCTACGAGCAGTACTTC	CASAVSSYEQYF
few	TRBV27	TRBJ2-1	TRBD1	TGTGCCAGCAGCCTCCCAAGGACAGGGTTCTCCTACAATGAGCAGTTCTTC	CASSLPRTGFSYNEQFF
NA	TRBV30	TRBJ1-1	NA	TGTGCCTGGAGTGTAGAACAGTGGATGAACACTGAAGCTTTCTTT	CAWSVEQWMNTEAFF
NA	TRBV7-9	TRBJ2-1	NA	TGTGCCAGCAGCTGGGGGCCAACAAGCTCCTACAATGAGCAGTTCTTC	CASSWGPTSSYNEQFF
NA	TRBV7-3	TRBJ2-7	NA	TGTGCCAGCAGCGCGGGACCGCCCCCCTACGAGCAGTACTTC	CASSAGPPPYEQYF
few	TRBV5-5	TRBJ2-3	TRBD2	TGTGCCAGCAGCTTGGCCTTGCTAGCGGGGCAGGTGGATACGCAGTATTTT	CASSLALLAGQVDTQYF
few	TRBV9	TRBJ2-1	TRBD2	TGTGCCAGCACGAGAGACGGCGGGAGCTCCTACAATGAGCAGTTCTTC	CASTRDGGSSYNEQFF
NA	TRBV11-2	TRBJ1-1	NA	TGTGCCAGCATGGCACGGGTGAATTACACTGAAGCTTTCTTT	CASMARVNYTEAFF
NA	TRBV6-6	TRBJ2-2	TRBD2	TGTGCCAGCAGTTACTCGAGCGGGGGGAACACCGGGGAGCTGTTTTTT	CASSYSSGGNTGELFF
NA	TRBV25-1	TRBJ2-6	NA	TGTGCCAGCAGTAGACAGTCCAGACTTCGCTCTGGGGCCAACGTCCTGACTTTC	CASSRQSRLRSGANVLTF
NA	TRBV2	TRBJ1-1	TRBD1	TGTGCCAGCAGAAGACAGGGGACAGGGGGAACTGAAGCTTTCTTT	CASRRQGTGGTEAFF
once	TRBV30	TRBJ2-2	TRBD2	TGTGCCTGGTCGGGACTAGCGGACACCGGGGAGCTGTTTTTT	CAWSGLADTGELFF
NA	TRBV11-1	TRBJ2-2	NA	TGTGCCAGCAGCTTAGCCATCGTGGGGGCTGACACCGGGGAGCTGTTTTTT	CASSLAIVGADTGELFF
NA	TRBV5-1	TRBJ2-3	TRBD2	TGCGCCAGCAGCTTGGCGCTAGCGGGAGGAGCGACAGATACGCAGTATTTT	CASSLALAGGATDTQYF
NA	TRBV7-2	TRBJ1-4	NA	TGTGCCAGCAGCCTCCACAGGGTCCGAGGAGATGAAAAACTGTTTTTT	CASSLHRVRGDEKLFF
NA	TRBV5-1	TRBJ1-2	TRBD1	TGCGCCAGCAGCTCCGGGGACAGTCTCTATGGCTACACCTTC	CASSSGDSLYGYTF
NA	TRBV15	TRBJ1-6	NA	TGTGCCACCAGCAGCGGGGGTAATAATTCACCCCTCCACTTT	CATSSGGNNSPLHF
NA	TRBV27	TRBJ1-1	NA	TGTGCCAGCAGTTTATCGGGGCAGGGGACCACTGAAGCTTTCTTT	CASSLSGQGTTEAFF
NA	TRBV6-5	TRBJ1-1	TRBD1	TGTGCCAGCAGTTCCTGGACAGGGGACACTGAAGCTTTCTTT	CASSSWTGDTEAFF
NA	TRBV27	TRBJ2-7	TRBD1	TGTGCCAGCAGTATCAACAGGGGGCTGGACGAGCAGTACTTC	CASSINRGLDEQYF
once	TRBV5-8	TRBJ1-4	NA	TGTGCCAGCAGCTTGGGACAGGCTGAAAAACTGTTTTTT	CASSLGQAEKLFF
NA	TRBV30	TRBJ2-7	TRBD1	TGTGCCTGGAGTGTAGGGGGGACAGGGGGCTACGAGCAGTACTTC	CAWSVGGTGGYEQYF
NA	TRBV30	TRBJ2-3	NA	TGTGCCTGGAGGCTACTCGATACGCAGTATTTT	CAWRLLDTQYF
NA	TRBV10-3	TRBJ2-7	TRBD1	TGTGCCATCAGTGAGCCGAGTAGGGGGCGGAGCTCCTACGAGCAGTACTTC	CAISEPSRGRSSYEQYF
NA	TRBV29-1	TRBJ1-2	NA	TGCAGCGTTGGGGCCCGTGGAGGGGCGAATGGCTACACCTTC	CSVGARGGANGYTF
NA	TRBV9	TRBJ1-2	NA	TGTGCCAGCAGCGCGGGGGGGGATCTATTGTCCTATGGCTACACCTTC	CASSAGGDLLSYGYTF
NA	TRBV29-1	TRBJ2-3	TRBD1	TGCGTCTTTACCCCGAGAGCAGGGGGCGAATCAGATACGCAGTATTTT	CVFTPRAGGESDTQYF
NA	TRBV2	TRBJ2-3	NA	TGTGCCAGCAGTGAGGGCCCCGGAACGGATACGCAGTATTTT	CASSEGPGTDTQYF
few	TRBV6-5	TRBJ2-7	TRBD1	TGTGCCAGCAGTTACTCGGGACAGCTTCTCAACGAGCAGTACTTC	CASSYSGQLLNEQYF